This T cell receptor (beta chain) comes out of a study of T cell responses to AZD1222 COVID-19 vaccine listed by TCRdb under 2021. Background for the entire study: AZD1222 recipients whose second dose came at about 4 weeks and those whose second dose came at about 12 weeks were combined into one group, since spike-specific TCR depth and breadth did not differ between the two schedules. Enrollment into the trials was organized by age into subgroups of 18-55, 56-69 and 70-plus years, and those subgroups contained approximately 150, 30 and 60 TCR-sequenced participants, respectively. A total of just over 230 trial participants underwent TCR sequencing, of whom about 200 had received two doses of AZD1222 and about 25 had received two doses of the MenACWY control vaccine. What the work shows at the level of the full study, not this receptor alone: Because no day 14 peak-response samples were available, repertoires were characterized only after the peak T cell response. The vaccine-associated CD4 TCRs covered the entire spike protein, and the dominant responses fell in regions 160-218 and 743-854. Conclusions about previously exposed vaccinees are limited because only a handful of AZD1222 recipients were SARS-CoV-2 seropositive at baseline. In the small 56-69-year group, the increase in depth fell short of significance, most likely because of low power. Participants were mostly white British and included more females than males, and it was suggested by the authors that clonal diversity may have been underestimated. A significant rise in spike-specific TCR breadth and depth was observed after two AZD1222 doses relative to day 0 and relative to MenACWY recipients. Reportedly, close to half of the unique spike-specific TCRs recognized epitopes lying outside the regions that are mutated in the B.1.351 and B.1.1.7 variants.

What the time point label conveys for this sample: baseline before first vaccination. Vaccinee samples were obtained from the UK trials COV001 and COV002, which included a single-blind randomized controlled phase 2/3 trial of AZD1222 (ChAdOx1 nCoV-19) in healthy adults. Trial participant PBMC samples were collected at day 0 and day 28 after the second dose for TCRbeta chain sequencing. The CDR3 regions of human TCRbeta chains were subjected to immunosequencing. The authors' pipeline ran thus. TCRs in the repertoires were compared against a reference library of SARS-CoV-2-specific TCRs that had been generated with the MIRA antigen-specificity platform. Breadth was defined as the fraction of unique TCRs that were SARS-CoV-2-associated, and depth was defined as the fraction of total T cells that were SARS-CoV-2-associated. Using the MIRA data, every spike-specific TCR was mapped to the spike region that the TCR reacted to and assigned to either a CD4 or a CD8 class. Log10-transformed breadth and depth values were compared by one-way ANOVA with Sidak's multiple comparisons tests. This is the immuneACCESS table as TCRdb keeps it, with only in-frame sequences that have V and J called. A part of the clones is gone; compared with another copy, unresolved V genes explain less than half, and the rest is unexplained. V and J calls plus clone size are reproduced from that table; the DNA served to infer D and trimming. This sample comprises about 85,000 clones, roughly 87% of them detected only once. The ten top clones hold over 2% of the sample.

The CDR3 starts with the cysteine, ends with the phenylalanine, and has 14 residues. The retained sequence is limited to the CDR3, 42 bases, with the frame set at the first base. CDR1 and CDR2 (KGHSH, LQKENI) derive from the germline V gene. Relative to germline, V is missing 6 bases and J is missing 10 bases, with 14 bases of the junction outside any gene match. This clone was counted a few times. Its antigen remains unidentified. Base qualities are not provided; no much larger clone lies one nucleotide away. The TCR comes from an adult in good health. The sequencing used peripheral blood, collected on day 0 of AZD1222 vaccination. This chain is built from TRBV18 and TRBJ1-1, and TRBD1 matches 7 of the central bases. The CDR3 loop reads CASSQGQRPFGAFF. At the DNA level, the sequence is TGTGCCAGCTCCCAGGGACAGCGCCCATTCGGAGCTTTCTTT.